This TCR beta chain was recovered during a study of T cell changes during pregnancy in multiple sclerosis. Clones were read by immunoSEQ multiplex PCR, and TCRdb kept only the in-frame ones, dropping some. The profile shows around 60,000 clones, approximately 90% of them singletons. Germline CDR1 and CDR2: SGHRS and YFSETQ. V shed 1 base, J shed 5 bases, and the junction held 7 bases outside the gene matches. CDR3 size: 15 residues. Sequences were derived from peripheral blood, sampled in the second trimester of pregnancy. This sequence was found in a female donor in good health, enrolled as a control in a pregnancy study. This sequence joins TRBV5-1 and TRBJ2-5; 8 nucleotides match TRBD2. CDR3 coding DNA: TGCGCCAGCAGCTTGCTGCTAGCGGGTGTTGAGACCCAGTACTTC. As protein: CASSLLLAGVETQYF. The full variable domain, completed using reference TRBV5-1 and TRBJ2-5, is KAGVTQTPRYLIKTRGQQVTLSCSPISGHRSVSWYQQTPGQGLQFLFEYFSETQRNKGNFPGRFSGRQFSNSRSEMNVSTLELGDSALYLCASSLLLAGVETQYFGPGTRLLVL.